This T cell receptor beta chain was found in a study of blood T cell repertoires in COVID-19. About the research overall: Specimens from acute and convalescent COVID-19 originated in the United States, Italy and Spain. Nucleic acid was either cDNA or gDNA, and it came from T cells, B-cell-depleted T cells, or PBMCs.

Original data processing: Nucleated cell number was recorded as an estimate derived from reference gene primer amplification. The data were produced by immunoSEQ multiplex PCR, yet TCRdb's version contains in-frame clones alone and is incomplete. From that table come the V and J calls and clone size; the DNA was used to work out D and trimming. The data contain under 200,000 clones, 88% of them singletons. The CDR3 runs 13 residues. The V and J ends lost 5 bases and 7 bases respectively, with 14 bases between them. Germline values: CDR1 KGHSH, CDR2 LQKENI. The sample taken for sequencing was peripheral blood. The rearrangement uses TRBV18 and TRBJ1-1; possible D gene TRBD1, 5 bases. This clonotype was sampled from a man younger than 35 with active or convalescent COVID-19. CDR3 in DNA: TGTGCCAGCTCAACTATAGGGGTGGGTGAAGCTTTCTTT. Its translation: CASSTIGVGEAFF.